Listed below are T cell receptor beta chains from one sample, sequenced in a study of blood T cell repertoires in COVID-19. Sequencing used immunoSEQ multiplex PCR; TCRdb keeps in-frame clones, though not all of them. The data hold over 200,000 clones, with more than 85% observed a single time. Sequences were obtained from peripheral blood. The origin of the receptors is a man aged 35 to 55 with active or convalescent COVID-19. CDR3s include the opening cysteine and the closing phenylalanine or tryptophan. The order of the fields is CDR3 protein, CDR3 DNA, V gene, J gene, clone size, D gene. A D gene is named only where the DNA matches it firmly. Only some rows state a clone size, as once, few, many or a class for expanded clones.

CASSVVAGVFNEQFF,TGCGCCAGCAGTGTAGTAGCGGGGGTTTTCAATGAGCAGTTCTTC,TRBV10-1,TRBJ2-1,-,TRBD2
CASSTGTWINSPLHF,TGTGCCAGCAGCACCGGGACATGGATAAATTCACCCCTCCACTTT,TRBV2,TRBJ1-6,few,-
CASSQGNEQYF,TGTGCCAGCAGCCAAGGTAACGAGCAGTACTTC,TRBV4-2,TRBJ2-7,-,-
CASSHSTRTGETQYF,TGCGCCAGCAGCCACAGTACACGGACGGGGGAGACCCAGTACTTC,TRBV4-1,TRBJ2-5,-,-
CASSLPGQGSFSYNEQFF,TGTGCCAGCAGCTTGCCGGGACAGGGGAGTTTTAGCTACAATGAGCAGTTCTTC,TRBV7-9,TRBJ2-1,-,TRBD1
CAIRTSGRTETQYF,TGTGCCATTCGGACTAGCGGGAGGACGGAGACCCAGTACTTC,TRBV25-1,TRBJ2-5,-,TRBD2
CASSFSVKGYEQYF,TGCGCCAGCAGCTTTAGCGTCAAAGGGTACGAGCAGTACTTC,TRBV5-1,TRBJ2-7,many,-
CASSYSRATGELFF,TGTGCCAGCAGTTACTCGAGGGCCACCGGGGAGCTGTTTTTT,TRBV6-6,TRBJ2-2,-,-
CASSRDRGTEAFF,TGTGCCAGCAGCCGTGACAGGGGGACTGAAGCTTTCTTT,TRBV11-3,TRBJ1-1,-,TRBD1
CASSLGQGLMKLFF,TGTGCCAGCAGCTTAGGGCAGGGGCTTATGAAACTGTTTTTT,TRBV7-8,TRBJ1-4,-,-